A selection of T cell receptor beta chains follows, all from one sample in a study of blood T cell repertoires in COVID-19. Method: immunoSEQ multiplex PCR; TCRdb's copy keeps in-frame clones and lacks some. The sample yields some 150,000 clones, approximately 80% seen once. The sample taken for sequencing was peripheral blood. The receptors shown here come from a man between 65 and 85 years old with acute or convalescent COVID-19. Each CDR3 is given with its conserved first and last residue. Each record gives: V gene, J gene, CDR3 length, D gene, clone size, CDR3 protein, CDR3 DNA. A D gene is named only where the DNA matches it firmly. Not all rows give a size; the values are once, few, many and, for expanded clones, a class.

TRBV30,TRBJ1-4,15,TRBD1,NA,CAWIHKQGMVEKLFF,TGTGCCTGGATACACAAACAGGGGATGGTTGAAAAACTGTTTTTT
TRBV6-2/TRBV6-3,TRBJ2-3,14,TRBD2,NA,CASSEGLAGVGQYF,TGTGCCAGCAGCGAGGGACTAGCGGGAGTAGGGCAGTATTTT
TRBV6-4,TRBJ1-6,15,TRBD1,few,CASRTGTGDDSPLHF,TGTGCCAGCCGGACCGGGACAGGGGATGATTCACCCCTCCACTTT
TRBV28,TRBJ1-5,14,NA,NA,CASSLDGGRQPQHF,TGTGCCAGCAGTTTAGACGGGGGGAGGCAGCCCCAGCATTTT
TRBV11-2,TRBJ2-5,15,TRBD2,NA,CASSASGGPEKTQYF,TGTGCCAGCAGCGCCTCGGGAGGGCCGGAAAAGACCCAGTACTTC
TRBV7-6,TRBJ2-1,16,TRBD2,NA,CASSLEGGRVRNEQFF,TGTGCCAGCAGCTTAGAGGGAGGGCGGGTACGCAATGAGCAGTTCTTC
TRBV5-1,TRBJ2-1,16,TRBD2,NA,CASSLVGGGSYNEQFF,TGCGCCAGCAGCTTGGTCGGGGGGGGCTCCTACAATGAGCAGTTCTTC
TRBV19,TRBJ1-5,14,NA,NA,CASSLESSNQPQHF,TGTGCCAGTAGTCTCGAGAGTAGCAATCAGCCCCAGCATTTT
TRBV5-1,TRBJ2-3,15,NA,NA,CASSLNFPTTDTQYF,TGCGCCAGCAGCTTAAACTTTCCTACCACAGATACGCAGTATTTT
TRBV24-1,TRBJ1-6,14,TRBD1,NA,CATIRYRGNSPLHF,TGTGCCACCATCAGGTACAGGGGGAACTCACCCCTCCACTTT
TRBV3-1/TRBV3-2,TRBJ1-2,14,NA,few,CASSQSAGYYGYTF,TGTGCCAGCAGCCAATCGGCGGGGTACTATGGCTACACCTTC